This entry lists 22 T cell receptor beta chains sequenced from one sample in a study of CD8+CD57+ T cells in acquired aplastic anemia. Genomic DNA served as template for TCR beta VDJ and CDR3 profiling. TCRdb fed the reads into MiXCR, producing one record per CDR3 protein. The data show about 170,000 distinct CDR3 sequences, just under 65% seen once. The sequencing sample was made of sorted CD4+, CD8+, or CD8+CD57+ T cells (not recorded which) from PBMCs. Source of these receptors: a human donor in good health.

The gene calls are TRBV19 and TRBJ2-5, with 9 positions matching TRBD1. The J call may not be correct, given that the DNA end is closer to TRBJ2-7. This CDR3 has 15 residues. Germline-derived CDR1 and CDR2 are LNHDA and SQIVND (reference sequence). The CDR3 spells CASSPRTGEYYEQYF. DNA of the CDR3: TGTGCCAGTAGCCCTAGGACAGGGGAGTACTACGAGCAGTACTTC.

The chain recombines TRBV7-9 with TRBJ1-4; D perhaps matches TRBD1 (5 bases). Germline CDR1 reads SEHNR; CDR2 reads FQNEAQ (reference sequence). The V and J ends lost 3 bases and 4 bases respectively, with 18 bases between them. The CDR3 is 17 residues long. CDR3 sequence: CASSFGGSGTLNEKLFF. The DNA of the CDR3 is TGTGCCAGCAGCTTTGGTGGTTCGGGGACTCTTAATGAAAAACTGTTTTTT.

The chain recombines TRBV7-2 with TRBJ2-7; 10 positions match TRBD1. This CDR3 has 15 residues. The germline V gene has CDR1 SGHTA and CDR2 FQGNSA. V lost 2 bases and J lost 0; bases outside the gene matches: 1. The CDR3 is CASSLRTGGSYEQYF. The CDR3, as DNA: TGTGCCAGCAGCTTAAGGACAGGGGGCTCCTACGAGCAGTACTTC.

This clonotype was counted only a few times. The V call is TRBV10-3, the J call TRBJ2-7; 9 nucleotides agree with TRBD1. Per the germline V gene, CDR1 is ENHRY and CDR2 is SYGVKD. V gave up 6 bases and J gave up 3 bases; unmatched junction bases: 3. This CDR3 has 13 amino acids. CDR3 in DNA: TGTGCCATCAGCCCGGGACAGGGCTACGAGCAGTACTTC. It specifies CAISPGQGYEQYF.

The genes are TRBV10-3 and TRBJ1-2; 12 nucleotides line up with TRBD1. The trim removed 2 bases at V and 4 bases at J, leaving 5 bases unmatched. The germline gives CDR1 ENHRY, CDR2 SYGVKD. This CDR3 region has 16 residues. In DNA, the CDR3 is TGTGCCATCAGTGAGCCAGGGACAGGGGGCATCTATGGCTACACCTTC. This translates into CAISEPGTGGIYGYTF.

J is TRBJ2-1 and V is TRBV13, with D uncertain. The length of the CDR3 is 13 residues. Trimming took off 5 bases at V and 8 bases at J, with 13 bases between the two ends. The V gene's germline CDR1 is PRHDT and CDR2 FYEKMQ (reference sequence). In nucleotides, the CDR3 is TGTGCCAGCAGCCCCCCCCGAGGTTATGAGCAGTTCTTC. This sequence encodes CASSPPRGYEQFF.

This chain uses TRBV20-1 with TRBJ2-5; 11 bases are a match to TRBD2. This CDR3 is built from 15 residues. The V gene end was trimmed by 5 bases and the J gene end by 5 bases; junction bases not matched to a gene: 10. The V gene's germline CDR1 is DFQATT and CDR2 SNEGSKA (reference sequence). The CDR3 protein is CSAGPLAGGDETQYF. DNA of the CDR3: TGCAGTGCTGGCCCCCTAGCGGGGGGAGACGAGACCCAGTACTTC.

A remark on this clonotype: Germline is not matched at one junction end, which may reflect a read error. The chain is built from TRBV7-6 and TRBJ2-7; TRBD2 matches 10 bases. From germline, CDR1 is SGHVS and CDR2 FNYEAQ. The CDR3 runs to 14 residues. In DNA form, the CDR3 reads TGTGCCAGCAGCCTAGCGGGGGTCGCCTACGAGCAGTACTTC. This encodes CASSLAGVAYEQYF.

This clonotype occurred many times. The CDR3 DNA reads TGTGCCACCAGTGTATGGGACAACGGGAATGAGCAGTTCTTC. Its protein product is CATSVWDNGNEQFF. The J gene is TRBJ2-1, the V gene TRBV24-1, with TRBD1 as a possible D gene (6 bases). V gave up 5 bases and J gave up 7 bases, with 14 bases separating them. This CDR3 has 14 residues. The germline V gene encodes CDR1 KGHDR and CDR2 SFDVKD.

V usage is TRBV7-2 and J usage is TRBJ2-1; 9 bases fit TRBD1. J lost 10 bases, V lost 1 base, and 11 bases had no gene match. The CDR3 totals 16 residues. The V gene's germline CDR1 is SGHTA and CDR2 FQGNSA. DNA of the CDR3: TGTGCCAGCAGCTTAGGCCCGACGACAGGGGGACGCGAGCAGTTCTTC. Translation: CASSLGPTTGGREQFF.

The CDR3 is CASSLDRANEQFF. CDR3 nucleotide sequence: TGCGCCAGCAGCCTGGACAGGGCAAATGAGCAGTTCTTC. This sequence joins TRBV5-1 and TRBJ2-1; 8 nucleotides match TRBD1. The junction had 4 bases not matched to a gene; V was cut back by 4 bases and J by 7 bases. The CDR3 has 13 residues. The germline V gene has CDR1 SGHRS and CDR2 YFSETQ.

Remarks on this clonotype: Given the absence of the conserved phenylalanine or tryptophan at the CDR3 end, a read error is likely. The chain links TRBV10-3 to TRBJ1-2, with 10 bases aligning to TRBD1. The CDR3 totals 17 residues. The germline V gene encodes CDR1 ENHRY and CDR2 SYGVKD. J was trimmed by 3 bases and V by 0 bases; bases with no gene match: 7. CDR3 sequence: CAISESRDRGQDYGYTL. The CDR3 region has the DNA TGTGCCATCAGTGAGTCCCGGGACAGGGGACAAGACTATGGCTACACCCTC.

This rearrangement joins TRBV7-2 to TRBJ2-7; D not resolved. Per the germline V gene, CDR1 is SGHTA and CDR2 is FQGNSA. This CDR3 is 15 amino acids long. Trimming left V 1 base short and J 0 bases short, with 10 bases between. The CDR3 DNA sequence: TGTGCCAGCAGCTTAGTCGTCCTTCACTCCTACGAGCAGTACTTC. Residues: CASSLVVLHSYEQYF.

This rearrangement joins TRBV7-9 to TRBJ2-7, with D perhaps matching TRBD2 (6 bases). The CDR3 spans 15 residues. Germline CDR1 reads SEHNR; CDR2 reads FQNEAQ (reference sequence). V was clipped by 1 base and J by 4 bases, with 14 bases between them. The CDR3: CASSLVYGSTYEQYF. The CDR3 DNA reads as TGTGCCAGCAGCTTAGTGTACGGGAGTACTTACGAGCAGTACTTC.

This chain's CDR3 is CASSPLWVPGAFF. The CDR3 bases are TGTGCCAGCAGCCCACTCTGGGTCCCTGGAGCTTTCTTT. J is TRBJ1-1 and V is TRBV11-2; D gene uncertain. Germline loops: CDR1 SGHAT, CDR2 FQNNGV. V was clipped by 5 bases and J by 10 bases, with 17 bases between them. The CDR3 sequence is 13 residues long.

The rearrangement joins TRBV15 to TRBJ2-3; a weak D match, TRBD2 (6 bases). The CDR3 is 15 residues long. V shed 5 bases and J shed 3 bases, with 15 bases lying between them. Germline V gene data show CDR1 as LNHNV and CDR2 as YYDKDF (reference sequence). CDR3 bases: TGTGCCACCAGCCCCCCGGGGGTTCAAACAGATACGCAGTATTTT. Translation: CATSPPGVQTDTQYF.

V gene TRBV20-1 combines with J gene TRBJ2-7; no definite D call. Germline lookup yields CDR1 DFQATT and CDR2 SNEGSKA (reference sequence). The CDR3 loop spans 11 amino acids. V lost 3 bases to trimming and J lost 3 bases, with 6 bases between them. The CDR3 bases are TGCAGTGCTAGCACTGGCTACGAGCAGTACTTC. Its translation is CSASTGYEQYF.

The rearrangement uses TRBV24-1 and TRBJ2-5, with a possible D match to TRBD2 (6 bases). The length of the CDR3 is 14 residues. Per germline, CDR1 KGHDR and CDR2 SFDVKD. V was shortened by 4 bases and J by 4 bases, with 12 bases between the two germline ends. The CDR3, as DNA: TGTGCCACCAGTGACAGGGTGGGAGGAGAGACCCAGTACTTC. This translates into CATSDRVGGETQYF.

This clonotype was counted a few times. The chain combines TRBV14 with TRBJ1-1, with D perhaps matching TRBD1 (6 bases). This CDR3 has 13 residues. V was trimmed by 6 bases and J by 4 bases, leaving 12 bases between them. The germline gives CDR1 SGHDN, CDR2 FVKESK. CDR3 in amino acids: CASRQRGITEAFF. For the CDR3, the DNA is TGTGCCAGCAGACAAAGGGGGATCACTGAAGCTTTCTTT.

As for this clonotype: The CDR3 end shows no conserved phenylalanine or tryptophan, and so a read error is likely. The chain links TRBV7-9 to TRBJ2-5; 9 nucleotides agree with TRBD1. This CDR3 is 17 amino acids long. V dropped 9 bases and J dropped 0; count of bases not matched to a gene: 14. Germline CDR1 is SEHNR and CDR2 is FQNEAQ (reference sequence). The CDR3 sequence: CASSVSGTGRYQETQYL. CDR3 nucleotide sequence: TGTGCCAGTAGCGTTTCCGGGACAGGGAGGTACCAAGAGACCCAGTACCTC.

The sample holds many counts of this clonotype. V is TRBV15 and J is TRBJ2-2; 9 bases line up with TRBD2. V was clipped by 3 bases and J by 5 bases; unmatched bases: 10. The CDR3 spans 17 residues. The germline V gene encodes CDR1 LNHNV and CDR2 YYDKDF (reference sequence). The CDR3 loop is CATSRQGAGGPTGELFF. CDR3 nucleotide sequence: TGTGCCACCAGCAGGCAAGGGGCGGGAGGGCCTACCGGGGAGCTGTTTTTT. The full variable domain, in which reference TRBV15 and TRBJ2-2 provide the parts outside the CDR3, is DAMVIQNPRYQVTQFGKPVTLSCSQTLNHNVMYWYQQKSSQAPKLLFHYYDKDFNNEADTPDNFQSRRPNTSFCFLDIRSPGLGDTAMYLCATSRQGAGGPTGELFFGEGSRLTVL.

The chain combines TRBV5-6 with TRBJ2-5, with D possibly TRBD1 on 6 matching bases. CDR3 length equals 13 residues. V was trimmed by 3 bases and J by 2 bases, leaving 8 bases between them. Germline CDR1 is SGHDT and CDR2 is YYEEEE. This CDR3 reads CASSWDTQETQYF. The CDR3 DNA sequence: TGTGCCAGCAGCTGGGACACACAAGAGACCCAGTACTTC.